The rows below give T cell receptor beta chains drawn from one sample of a study of breast tumors, draining lymph nodes, adjacent tissues. In TCRdb, the multiplex PCR reads were re-called with MiXCR into one record per CDR3 protein. The sample records more than 250,000 distinct CDR3 sequences, roughly 31% being singletons. The sequencing sample was made of axillary lymph node tissue. These receptors came from a female donor with breast cancer. Some clones in this sample may be carry-over from other donors' samples. The CDR3 runs from the conserved cysteine through the conserved F or W. The order of the fields is J gene, V gene, clone size, D gene, CDR3 protein, CDR3 DNA. The D gene is left open where the match is weak. Clone size, where shown, is once, few, many, or a class for clones that have expanded.

j_call: TRBJ1-5
v_call: TRBV7-8
clone_size: -
d_call: -
cdr3_aa: CASSSALEQPQHF
cdr3_nt: TGTGCCAGCAGCTCAGCGCTCGAGCAGCCCCAGCATTTT

j_call: TRBJ2-3
v_call: TRBV20-1
clone_size: -
d_call: -
cdr3_aa: CSARDSFRDPTDTQYF
cdr3_nt: TGCAGTGCTAGAGACTCCTTCCGGGACCCCACAGATACGCAGTATTTT

j_call: TRBJ2-2
v_call: TRBV2
clone_size: many
d_call: TRBD1
cdr3_aa: CASRGRTGDGELFF
cdr3_nt: TGTGCCAGCAGGGGTCGGACAGGGGACGGGGAGCTGTTTTTT

j_call: TRBJ2-5
v_call: TRBV4-2
clone_size: -
d_call: TRBD2
cdr3_aa: CASSQDPGRDFETQYF
cdr3_nt: TGTGCCAGCAGCCAAGATCCGGGGAGGGACTTTGAGACCCAGTACTTC

j_call: TRBJ1-1
v_call: TRBV6-2/TRBV6-3
clone_size: -
d_call: TRBD1
cdr3_aa: CASSAYRGAGTEAFF
cdr3_nt: TGTGCCAGCAGTGCCTACAGGGGAGCAGGCACTGAAGCTTTCTTT

j_call: TRBJ1-3
v_call: TRBV7-9
clone_size: many
d_call: -
cdr3_aa: CASSLWPSGNTIYF
cdr3_nt: TGTGCCAGCAGCTTATGGCCCTCTGGAAACACCATATATTTT

j_call: TRBJ2-6
v_call: TRBV9
clone_size: -
d_call: -
cdr3_aa: CASSVAPGAGANVLTF
cdr3_nt: TGTGCCAGCAGCGTAGCTCCGGGGGCTGGGGCCAACGTCCTGACTTTC

j_call: TRBJ2-3
v_call: TRBV7-9
clone_size: many
d_call: TRBD2
cdr3_aa: CASSLRVVSGRGTDTQYF
cdr3_nt: TGTGCCAGCAGCTTAAGGGTTGTTAGCGGGAGGGGAACAGATACGCAGTATTTT

j_call: TRBJ1-5
v_call: TRBV30
clone_size: many
d_call: TRBD1
cdr3_aa: CAWSLRGLQPQHF
cdr3_nt: TGTGCCTGGAGTTTGAGGGGGCTTCAGCCCCAGCATTTT

j_call: TRBJ2-1
v_call: TRBV29-1
clone_size: many
d_call: -
cdr3_aa: CSAAPGRSYNEQFF
cdr3_nt: TGCAGCGCTGCCCCGGGTCGCTCCTACAATGAGCAGTTCTTC

j_call: TRBJ1-5
v_call: TRBV28
clone_size: -
d_call: -
cdr3_aa: CAGAWAANQPQHF
cdr3_nt: TGTGCCGGGGCATGGGCAGCCAATCAGCCCCAGCATTTT

j_call: TRBJ2-7
v_call: TRBV6-2/TRBV6-3
clone_size: -
d_call: -
cdr3_aa: CASSYVGRDEQYF
cdr3_nt: TGTGCCAGCAGTTACGTCGGAAGGGACGAGCAGTACTTC

j_call: TRBJ1-2
v_call: TRBV7-9
clone_size: many
d_call: -
cdr3_aa: CASSLAAASNYGYTF
cdr3_nt: TGTGCCAGCAGCCTAGCGGCCGCCTCGAACTATGGCTACACCTTC

j_call: TRBJ2-7
v_call: TRBV10-3
clone_size: many
d_call: -
cdr3_aa: CAISYGTLSYEQYF
cdr3_nt: TGTGCCATCAGTTACGGGACTCTTTCCTACGAGCAGTACTTC

j_call: TRBJ2-1
v_call: TRBV7-8
clone_size: many
d_call: TRBD2
cdr3_aa: CASSLLISQLAGGRNEQFF
cdr3_nt: TGTGCCAGCAGCTTACTTATCTCCCAACTAGCGGGAGGGCGGAATGAGCAGTTCTTC

j_call: TRBJ2-7
v_call: TRBV5-1
clone_size: many
d_call: TRBD2
cdr3_aa: CASSFLAGGSSEQYF
cdr3_nt: TGCGCCAGCAGCTTTTTAGCGGGAGGTTCCTCCGAGCAGTACTTC

j_call: TRBJ2-2
v_call: TRBV20-1
clone_size: many
d_call: TRBD2
cdr3_aa: CSARDLAGGYTGELFF
cdr3_nt: TGCAGTGCTAGAGATCTGGCGGGAGGGTATACCGGGGAGCTGTTTTTT

j_call: TRBJ1-2
v_call: TRBV3-1
clone_size: few
d_call: -
cdr3_aa: CASSQAQLGSLGYTF
cdr3_nt: TGTGCCAGCAGCCAAGCCCAGCTAGGTTCCCTTGGCTACACCTTC

j_call: TRBJ2-1
v_call: TRBV5-1
clone_size: many
d_call: -
cdr3_aa: CASSLGGQSSYNEQFF
cdr3_nt: TGCGCCAGCAGCTTGGGGGGGCAGAGCTCCTACAATGAGCAGTTCTTC

j_call: TRBJ1-3
v_call: TRBV5-8
clone_size: many
d_call: TRBD1
cdr3_aa: CASSLLQGTGGNTIYF
cdr3_nt: TGTGCCAGCAGCCTATTACAGGGGACGGGTGGAAACACCATATATTTT

j_call: TRBJ2-7
v_call: TRBV19
clone_size: many
d_call: TRBD1
cdr3_aa: CASSISTGTLYEQYF
cdr3_nt: TGTGCCAGTAGTATCTCGACAGGGACCCTCTACGAGCAGTACTTC

j_call: TRBJ2-2
v_call: TRBV12-3/TRBV12-4
clone_size: many
d_call: TRBD1
cdr3_aa: CASRTGTGFTGELFF
cdr3_nt: TGTGCCAGCAGGACCGGGACAGGATTCACCGGGGAGCTGTTTTTT

j_call: TRBJ2-2
v_call: TRBV18
clone_size: -
d_call: -
cdr3_aa: CASSPFGAGTSNTGELFF
cdr3_nt: TGTGCCAGCTCACCCTTCGGTGCCGGGACTTCGAACACCGGGGAGCTGTTTTTT

j_call: TRBJ1-6
v_call: TRBV28
clone_size: once
d_call: -
cdr3_aa: CASNLPQDSYNSPLHF
cdr3_nt: TGTGCCAGCAACCTGCCCCAGGACTCCTATAATTCACCCCTCCACTTT

j_call: TRBJ2-2
v_call: TRBV7-9
clone_size: -
d_call: -
cdr3_aa: CASSPPRGRAGELLF
cdr3_nt: TGTGCCAGCAGCCCTCCCCGGGGGCGGGCCGGGGAGCTGCTTTTT

j_call: TRBJ1-6
v_call: TRBV30
clone_size: few
d_call: -
cdr3_aa: CAWSLQGRANSPLHF
cdr3_nt: TGTGCCTGGAGTTTGCAGGGCAGGGCTAATTCACCCCTCCACTTT

j_call: TRBJ2-5
v_call: TRBV27
clone_size: -
d_call: -
cdr3_aa: CASSSRTRQETQYF
cdr3_nt: TGTGCCAGCAGTTCACGGACGCGTCAAGAGACCCAGTACTTC

j_call: TRBJ2-1
v_call: TRBV5-1
clone_size: many
d_call: TRBD2
cdr3_aa: CASSLLPHFSGGTYNEQFF
cdr3_nt: TGCGCCAGCAGCTTACTACCTCACTTTAGCGGGGGTACCTACAATGAGCAGTTCTTC

j_call: TRBJ2-5
v_call: TRBV9
clone_size: many
d_call: TRBD1
cdr3_aa: CASSLTGGAGQETQYF
cdr3_nt: TGTGCCAGCAGCCTCACAGGGGGCGCGGGCCAAGAGACCCAGTACTTC

j_call: TRBJ2-5
v_call: TRBV30
clone_size: -
d_call: TRBD2
cdr3_aa: CAWRGPGGGQETQYF
cdr3_nt: TGTGCCTGGAGGGGTCCGGGGGGTGGGCAAGAGACCCAGTACTTC

j_call: TRBJ1-6
v_call: TRBV19
clone_size: many
d_call: -
cdr3_aa: CASSSQVTPLHF
cdr3_nt: TGTGCCAGTAGCTCACAGGTTACACCCCTCCACTTT

j_call: TRBJ1-4
v_call: TRBV5-6
clone_size: few
d_call: TRBD1
cdr3_aa: CASSLTGGSAYEKLFF
cdr3_nt: TGTGCCAGCAGCCTGACAGGGGGATCGGCGTATGAAAAACTGTTTTTT

j_call: TRBJ1-4
v_call: TRBV4-1
clone_size: -
d_call: -
cdr3_aa: CASSQAGGEKLFF
cdr3_nt: TGCGCCAGCTCCCAGGCGGGAGGGGAAAAACTGTTTTTT

j_call: TRBJ1-2
v_call: TRBV7-9
clone_size: many
d_call: -
cdr3_aa: CASSMSLYGYTF
cdr3_nt: TGTGCCAGCAGCATGTCCCTATATGGCTACACCTTC

j_call: TRBJ2-7
v_call: TRBV2
clone_size: many
d_call: -
cdr3_aa: CASSAQGEQYF
cdr3_nt: TGTGCCAGCAGCGCCCAGGGAGAGCAGTACTTC

j_call: TRBJ1-4
v_call: TRBV2
clone_size: -
d_call: TRBD1
cdr3_aa: CASSGTVATNEKLFF
cdr3_nt: TGTGCCAGCTCCGGGACAGTAGCAACTAATGAAAAACTGTTTTTT

j_call: TRBJ2-5
v_call: TRBV20-1
clone_size: many
d_call: TRBD2
cdr3_aa: CSAILAGVETQYF
cdr3_nt: TGCAGTGCTATACTAGCGGGAGTAGAGACCCAGTACTTC

j_call: TRBJ2-2
v_call: TRBV11-2
clone_size: many
d_call: -
cdr3_aa: CASQRHTGELFF
cdr3_nt: TGTGCCAGCCAGCGGCACACCGGGGAGCTGTTTTTT

j_call: TRBJ2-3
v_call: TRBV7-9
clone_size: many
d_call: -
cdr3_aa: CASSEAADTQYF
cdr3_nt: TGTGCCAGCAGCGAAGCGGCAGATACGCAGTATTTT

j_call: TRBJ2-1
v_call: TRBV5-1
clone_size: many
d_call: TRBD2
cdr3_aa: CASSGTSGRYNEQFF
cdr3_nt: TGCGCCAGCAGTGGCACTAGCGGGAGATACAATGAGCAGTTCTTC

j_call: TRBJ2-7
v_call: TRBV7-2
clone_size: many
d_call: TRBD2
cdr3_aa: CASSRLAGYYEQYF
cdr3_nt: TGTGCCAGCAGCCGACTAGCGGGTTACTACGAGCAGTACTTC

j_call: TRBJ1-5
v_call: TRBV18
clone_size: -
d_call: TRBD1
cdr3_aa: CASSTPGQGNQPQHF
cdr3_nt: TGTGCCAGCTCAACGCCGGGACAGGGCAATCAGCCCCAGCATTTT

j_call: TRBJ2-2
v_call: TRBV7-2
clone_size: many
d_call: -
cdr3_aa: CASSLTGPANTGELFF
cdr3_nt: TGTGCCAGCAGCTTGACTGGGCCAGCGAACACCGGGGAGCTGTTTTTT

j_call: TRBJ1-1
v_call: TRBV24-1
clone_size: -
d_call: TRBD1
cdr3_aa: CATSEGQGSTEAFF
cdr3_nt: TGTGCCACCAGTGAAGGACAGGGTTCCACTGAAGCTTTCTTT

j_call: TRBJ2-5
v_call: TRBV15
clone_size: -
d_call: -
cdr3_aa: CATSRAKGGGETQYF
cdr3_nt: TGTGCCACCAGCAGAGCGAAGGGGGGTGGTGAGACCCAGTACTTC

j_call: TRBJ1-3
v_call: TRBV2
clone_size: many
d_call: TRBD1
cdr3_aa: CASSEGSARGPGNTIYF
cdr3_nt: TGTGCCAGCAGTGAAGGGTCGGCCAGGGGGCCTGGAAACACCATATATTTT